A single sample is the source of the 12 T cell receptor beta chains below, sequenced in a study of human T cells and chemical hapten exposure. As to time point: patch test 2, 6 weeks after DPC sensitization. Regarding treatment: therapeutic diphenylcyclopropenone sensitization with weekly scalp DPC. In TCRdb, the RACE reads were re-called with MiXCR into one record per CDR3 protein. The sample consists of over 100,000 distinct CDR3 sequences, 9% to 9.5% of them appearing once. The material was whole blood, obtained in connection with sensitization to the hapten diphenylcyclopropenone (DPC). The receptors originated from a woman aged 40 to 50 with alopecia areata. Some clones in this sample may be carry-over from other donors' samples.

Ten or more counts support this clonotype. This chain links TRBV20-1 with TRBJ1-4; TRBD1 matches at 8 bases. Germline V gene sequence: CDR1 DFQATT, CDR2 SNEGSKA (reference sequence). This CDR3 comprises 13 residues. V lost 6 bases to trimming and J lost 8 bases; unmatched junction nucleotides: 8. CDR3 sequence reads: CSAPGQGAEKLFF. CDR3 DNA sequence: TGCAGTGCCCCTGGCCAGGGGGCCGAAAAACTGTTTTTT.

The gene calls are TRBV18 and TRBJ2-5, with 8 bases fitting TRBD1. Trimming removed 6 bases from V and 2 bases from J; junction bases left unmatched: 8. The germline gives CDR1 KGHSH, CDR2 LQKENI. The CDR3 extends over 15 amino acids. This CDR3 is CASSPTGGRQETQYF. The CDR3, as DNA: TGTGCCAGCTCTCCAACAGGGGGACGGCAAGAGACCCAGTACTTC.

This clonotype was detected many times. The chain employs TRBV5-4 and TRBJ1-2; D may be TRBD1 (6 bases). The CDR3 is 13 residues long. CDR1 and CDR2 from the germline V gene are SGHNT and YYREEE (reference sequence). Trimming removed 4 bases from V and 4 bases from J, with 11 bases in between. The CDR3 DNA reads TGTGCCAGCAGCCCGGACAGAGCCTATGGCTACACCTTC. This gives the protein CASSPDRAYGYTF.

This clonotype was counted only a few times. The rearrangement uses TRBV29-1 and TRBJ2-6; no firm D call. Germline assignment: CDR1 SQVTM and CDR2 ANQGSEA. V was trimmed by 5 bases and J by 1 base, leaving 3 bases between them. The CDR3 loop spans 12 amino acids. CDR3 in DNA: TGCAGCGTTCCATCTGGGGCCAACGTCCTGACTTTC. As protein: CSVPSGANVLTF.

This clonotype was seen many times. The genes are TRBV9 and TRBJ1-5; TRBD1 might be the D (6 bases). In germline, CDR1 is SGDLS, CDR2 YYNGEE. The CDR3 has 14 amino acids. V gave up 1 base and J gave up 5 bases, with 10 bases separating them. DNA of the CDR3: TGTGCCAGCAGCGTATCGACAGGAGATCAGCCCCAGCATTTT. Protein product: CASSVSTGDQPQHF.

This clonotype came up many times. Here the CDR3 reads CASSPAGDQPQHF. The CDR3 nucleotides read TGCGCCAGCAGCCCTGCAGGGGATCAGCCCCAGCATTTT. The rearrangement links TRBV5-1 to TRBJ1-5; possibly TRBD1 for D (6 bases). Germline CDR1 is SGHRS and CDR2 is YFSETQ. This CDR3 has 13 residues. Deletions cut 4 bases from V and 5 bases from J, with 10 bases between.

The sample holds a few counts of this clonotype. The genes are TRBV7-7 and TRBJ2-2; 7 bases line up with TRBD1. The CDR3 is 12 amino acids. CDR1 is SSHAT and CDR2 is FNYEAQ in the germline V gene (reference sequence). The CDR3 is CATSGGSGELFF. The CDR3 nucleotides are TGTGCTACCTCAGGGGGTTCCGGGGAGCTGTTTTTT.

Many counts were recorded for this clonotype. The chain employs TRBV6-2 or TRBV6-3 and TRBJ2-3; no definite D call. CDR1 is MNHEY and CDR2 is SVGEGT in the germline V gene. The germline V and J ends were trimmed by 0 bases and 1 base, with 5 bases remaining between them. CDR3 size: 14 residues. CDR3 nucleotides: TGTGCCAGCAGTTACTCAGGACGCACAGATACGCAGTATTTT. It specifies CASSYSGRTDTQYF.

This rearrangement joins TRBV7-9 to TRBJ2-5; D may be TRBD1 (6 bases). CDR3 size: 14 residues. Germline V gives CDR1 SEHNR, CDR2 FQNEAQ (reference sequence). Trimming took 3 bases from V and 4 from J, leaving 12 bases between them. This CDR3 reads CASSLIGQRETQYF. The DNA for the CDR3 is TGTGCCAGCAGCTTGATCGGACAGAGAGAGACCCAGTACTTC.

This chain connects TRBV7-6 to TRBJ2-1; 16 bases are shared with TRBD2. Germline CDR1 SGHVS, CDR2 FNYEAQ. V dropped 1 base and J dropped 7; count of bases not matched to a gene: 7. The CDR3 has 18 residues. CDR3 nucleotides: TGTGCCAGCAGCTTAGAGTCGGGACTAGCGGGGGGGCAGAATGAGCAGTTCTTC. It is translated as CASSLESGLAGGQNEQFF. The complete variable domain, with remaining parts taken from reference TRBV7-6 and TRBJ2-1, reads GAGVSQSPRYKVTKRGQDVALRCDPISGHVSLYWYRQALGQGPEFLTYFNYEAQQDKSGLPNDRFSAERPEGSISTLTIQRTEQRDSAMYRCASSLESGLAGGQNEQFFGPGTRLTVL.

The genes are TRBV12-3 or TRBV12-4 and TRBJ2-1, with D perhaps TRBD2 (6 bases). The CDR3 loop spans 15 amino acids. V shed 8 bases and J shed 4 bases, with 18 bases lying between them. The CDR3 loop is CASALGGIKYNEQFF. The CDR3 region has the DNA TGTGCCAGCGCCCTAGGCGGGATAAAATACAATGAGCAGTTCTTC.

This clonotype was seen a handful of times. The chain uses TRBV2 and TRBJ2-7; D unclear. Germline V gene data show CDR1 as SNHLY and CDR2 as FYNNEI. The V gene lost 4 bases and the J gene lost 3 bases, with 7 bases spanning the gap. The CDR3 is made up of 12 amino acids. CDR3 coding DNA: TGTGCCAGCAGTGTCTCGGGCTACGAGCAGTACTTC. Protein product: CASSVSGYEQYF.